A selection of T cell receptor beta chains follows, all from one sample in a study of T cells in localized non-small cell lung cancer. Sequencing used immunoSEQ multiplex PCR; TCRdb keeps in-frame clones, though not all of them. The repertoire holds 25,000 to 30,000 clones, with 85% to 90% as singletons. This specimen consisted of peripheral blood, obtained before any cancer treatment. Receptor source: a woman aged 18-49 years with stage I lung adenocarcinoma. CDR3s include the opening cysteine and the closing phenylalanine or tryptophan. D genes are given only for firm matches. Clone size is shown for a subset of rows, as once, few, many or a class of expanded clone.

d_gene	abundance	v_gene	j_gene	CDR3aa	CDR3nt
-	-	TRBV19	TRBJ2-1	CASTLSGPNNEQFF	TGTGCCAGTACCCTTTCGGGACCCAACAATGAGCAGTTCTTC
TRBD2	-	TRBV11-3	TRBJ2-3	CASSLQAGSTDTQYF	TGTGCCAGCAGCTTACAAGCGGGGAGCACAGATACGCAGTATTTT
TRBD1	-	TRBV4-3	TRBJ1-2	CASSQGGQGLQGYTF	TGCGCCAGCAGCCAAGGAGGACAGGGGCTCCAGGGCTACACCTTC
TRBD2	-	TRBV6-4	TRBJ2-1	CASSEVASGNEQFF	TGTGCCAGCAGTGAAGTAGCTAGCGGGAATGAGCAGTTCTTC
-	-	TRBV2	TRBJ1-5	CASSRQFGGQPQHF	TGTGCCAGCAGTAGACAGTTTGGGGGCCAGCCCCAGCATTTT
TRBD1	-	TRBV5-1	TRBJ1-1	CATRGTGKMNTEAFF	TGCGCCACCCGGGGGACAGGCAAAATGAACACTGAAGCTTTCTTT
TRBD2	-	TRBV2	TRBJ2-1	CASSAGQLAGVYNEQFF	TGTGCCAGCAGTGCGGGACAGCTAGCGGGAGTTTACAATGAGCAGTTCTTC
TRBD2	-	TRBV18	TRBJ2-7	CASSPLAGGSSEQYF	TGTGCCAGCTCCCCACTAGCGGGAGGATCGTCCGAGCAGTACTTC
-	few	TRBV30	TRBJ2-7	CAWSVWTDEGEQYF	TGTGCCTGGAGTGTTTGGACTGACGAAGGGGAGCAGTACTTC
-	-	TRBV4-1	TRBJ2-4	CASSQDIKGVAKNIQYF	TGCGCCAGCAGCCAAGATATTAAGGGGGTGGCCAAAAACATTCAGTACTTC
-	-	TRBV28	TRBJ2-5	CASSSFGGLETQYF	TGTGCCAGCAGTTCCTTCGGGGGGCTAGAGACCCAGTACTTC
-	-	TRBV7-2	TRBJ2-1	CASRFLGRSANEQFF	TGTGCCAGCCGCTTTTTGGGGAGGAGCGCCAATGAGCAGTTCTTC
-	-	TRBV5-4	TRBJ2-4	CASSLGKTKGNIQYF	TGTGCCAGCAGCTTGGGAAAGACAAAGGGAAACATTCAGTACTTC
-	-	TRBV30	TRBJ2-1	CAWSLDRYEQFF	TGTGCCTGGAGTTTGGACAGATATGAGCAGTTCTTC
-	-	TRBV19	TRBJ2-7	CASSNSYYEQYF	TGTGCCAGTAGTAACAGCTACTACGAGCAGTACTTC
TRBD2	-	TRBV10-3	TRBJ2-2	CAISASGTRLTGELFF	TGTGCCATCAGTGCTTCCGGGACTAGATTAACCGGGGAGCTGTTTTTT
TRBD2	once	TRBV5-1	TRBJ2-1	CASSPGLAYGEQFF	TGCGCCAGCAGCCCCGGACTAGCGTACGGTGAGCAGTTCTTC
-	-	TRBV30	TRBJ1-5	CAWSVSRGSQPQHF	TGTGCCTGGAGTGTATCCAGGGGAAGTCAGCCCCAGCATTTT
TRBD1	-	TRBV29-1	TRBJ2-2	CSVRDSNTGELFF	TGCAGCGTCCGGGACAGCAACACCGGGGAGCTGTTTTTT
-	-	TRBV19	TRBJ1-2	CASSITDYGYTF	TGTGCCAGTAGTATAACCGACTATGGCTACACCTTC
-	-	TRBV7-9	TRBJ2-2	CASSLGAATGELFF	TGTGCCAGCAGCTTAGGGGCAGCCACCGGGGAGCTGTTTTTT
TRBD2	-	TRBV5-4	TRBJ2-3	CASSLDWREGTDTQYF	TGTGCCAGCAGCTTGGACTGGCGGGAGGGCACAGATACGCAGTATTTT
TRBD1	-	TRBV5-5	TRBJ1-1	CASSWAGTANLNTEAFF	TGTGCCAGCAGCTGGGCCGGGACAGCGAATTTGAACACTGAAGCTTTCTTT
-	-	TRBV7-9	TRBJ1-5	CASSPLGGVNSNQPQHF	TGTGCCAGCAGCCCTCTGGGGGGAGTTAATAGCAATCAGCCCCAGCATTTT
-	-	TRBV5-1	TRBJ2-7	CASSLIWGSYEQYF	TGCGCCAGCAGCTTGATTTGGGGATCCTACGAGCAGTACTTC
-	-	TRBV5-4	TRBJ1-2	CASSLQGTNYGYTF	TGTGCCAGCAGCTTGCAGGGGACTAACTATGGCTACACCTTC
TRBD1	-	TRBV5-6	TRBJ2-1	CASSPPDRGVNEQFF	TGTGCCAGCAGCCCGCCGGACAGGGGGGTCAATGAGCAGTTCTTC
TRBD1	-	TRBV7-8	TRBJ1-2	CASSRDRGVDGYTF	TGTGCCAGCAGCCGGGACAGGGGAGTAGATGGCTACACCTTC
TRBD1	-	TRBV11-2	TRBJ1-2	CASSYRRQGQTNYGYTF	TGTGCCAGCAGCTACCGTAGACAGGGCCAAACTAACTATGGCTACACCTTC
-	-	TRBV10-3	TRBJ2-2	CATLPAKGEDTGELFF	TGTGCCACCCTCCCGGCTAAGGGGGAAGACACCGGGGAGCTGTTTTTT
-	-	TRBV5-6	TRBJ2-2	CASSLLAGELFF	TGTGCCAGCAGCTTACTAGCCGGGGAGCTGTTTTTT
-	-	TRBV19	TRBJ2-7	CASKTRAGQAYEQYF	TGTGCCAGTAAAACGCGTGCAGGGCAAGCCTACGAGCAGTACTTC
TRBD2	-	TRBV9	TRBJ2-1	CASSVVRGLAGVEEQFF	TGTGCCAGCAGCGTAGTAAGAGGGCTAGCGGGAGTAGAAGAGCAGTTCTTC
-	-	TRBV7-8	TRBJ1-1	CASRQQPRGRGRRGNTEAFF	TGTGCCAGCAGGCAACAACCCAGGGGTCGAGGCCGGAGGGGGAACACTGAAGCTTTCTTT
TRBD1	-	TRBV6-1	TRBJ1-2	CASSEPGQGNGYTF	TGTGCCAGCAGTGAACCGGGACAGGGTAACGGCTACACCTTC
-	-	TRBV5-4	TRBJ1-2	CASTMTGRGYGYTF	TGTGCCAGCACCATGACTGGCAGGGGTTATGGCTACACCTTC
TRBD1	-	TRBV7-9	TRBJ2-2	CASSLARTGPPGELFF	TGTGCCAGCAGCTTAGCGAGGACAGGACCACCCGGGGAGCTGTTTTTT
-	-	TRBV2	TRBJ2-3	CASMPPNLPTDTQYF	TGTGCCAGCATGCCTCCGAATCTCCCCACAGATACGCAGTATTTT
-	few	TRBV19	TRBJ1-5	CASSQGGDQPQHF	TGTGCCAGTTCACAGGGAGGTGATCAGCCCCAGCATTTT
-	-	TRBV28	TRBJ1-3	CASSLLPGNTIYF	TGTGCCAGCAGCCTCCTCCCAGGAAACACCATATATTTT
TRBD1	-	TRBV5-1	TRBJ1-2	CASSSWTGPDPLYGYTF	TGCGCCAGCAGCTCCTGGACAGGGCCAGACCCCCTCTATGGCTACACCTTC
TRBD2	-	TRBV6-1	TRBJ2-1	CASSALGGRNEQFF	TGTGCCAGCAGTGCCCTGGGGGGGAGGAATGAGCAGTTCTTC
-	-	TRBV11-3	TRBJ1-1	CASSWGIYEAFF	TGTGCCAGCAGCTGGGGGATCTATGAAGCTTTCTTT
-	-	TRBV7-6	TRBJ1-1	CASSGPETSVTGLKAEAFF	TGTGCCAGCAGCGGCCCTGAGACGAGCGTCACAGGGTTAAAGGCTGAAGCTTTCTTT
-	-	TRBV18	TRBJ1-4	CASSRGFSEKLFF	TGTGCCAGCTCAAGGGGGTTCAGTGAAAAACTGTTTTTT
TRBD2	once	TRBV5-6	TRBJ2-1	CASSLPALADYYNEQFF	TGTGCCAGCAGCTTGCCGGCTCTAGCGGACTACTACAATGAGCAGTTCTTC
-	-	TRBV30	TRBJ2-7	CAWFPPGAGPYEQYF	TGTGCCTGGTTTCCCCCGGGGGCAGGGCCCTACGAGCAGTACTTC
TRBD2	-	TRBV7-3	TRBJ2-2	CASSLIPTSGRTGELFF	TGTGCCAGCAGCTTAATTCCGACTAGCGGCCGAACCGGGGAGCTGTTTTTT
TRBD1	-	TRBV9	TRBJ2-1	CASSVGTGDSSYNEQFF	TGTGCCAGCAGCGTAGGGACAGGCGACAGCTCCTACAATGAGCAGTTCTTC
-	-	TRBV15	TRBJ2-7	CATSRDHPGFNEQYF	TGTGCCACCAGCAGAGATCATCCAGGGTTCAACGAGCAGTACTTC
-	few	TRBV18	TRBJ2-7	CASSPIKGPYEQYF	TGTGCCAGCTCACCAATTAAGGGGCCCTACGAGCAGTACTTC
-	-	TRBV7-3	TRBJ1-1	CASSRQGNTEAFF	TGTGCCAGCAGCCGCCAGGGGAACACTGAAGCTTTCTTT
-	-	TRBV6-1	TRBJ1-1	CASSPYTEAFF	TGTGCCAGCAGTCCTTACACTGAAGCTTTCTTT
TRBD1	-	TRBV2	TRBJ1-5	CASSTTGVGFQPQHF	TGTGCCAGCAGTACGACAGGGGTCGGATTTCAGCCCCAGCATTTT